This T cell receptor beta chain was identified during a study of cytotoxic CD8 clonotypes in ibrutinib-treated CLL (dated by TCRdb to the early 2020s). In the study overall: In this cohort, 15 patients were treatment-naive and about ten were relapsed/refractory, while about 17 had unmutated IGHV. Responses were partial in some 24 patients and complete in 2; after median around 68 months follow-up, about 14 stayed in remission and roughly twelve progressed. Samples at response were collected after a median of about 12 months of treatment, with a range of 6 to 36 months. Samples averaged approximately 250,000 productive templates and some 91,000 productive rearrangements. Of the roughly 86 participants in the trial, approximately 26 had longitudinal samples available. Cryopreserved peripheral blood mononuclear cells were obtained before treatment, at response, and at either sustained remission or disease progression.

For TCR beta library preparation, about 2 micrograms of genomic DNA were extracted from the cryopreserved PBMCs. Longitudinal blood samples from CLL patients on ibrutinib monotherapy underwent high-throughput TCR beta sequencing. The patients took part in an open-label, single-center phase 2 trial of ibrutinib monotherapy. The research as a whole found: Public clonotypes were rare and either contracted or stayed stable during treatment, and the rise in clonality at ibrutinib response reflected the expansion of private clonotypes. Sampling times were not matched between patients in sustained remission and patients whose disease was progressing, and lymph node repertoires were not examined. At baseline, clonality was higher than in age-matched healthy donors and showed a strong correlation with circulating CD8+ T-cell counts. Clonality rose at ibrutinib response, remained stable during sustained remission, and dropped back toward baseline at progression.

Each clonotype received, on average, about 10x coverage in deep resolution sequencing performed on a MiSeq, where the target depth lay between 1 in 1 million and 1 in 200,000 T cells. TCR beta libraries were generated with the immunoSEQ hsTCRB Kit. On the study's bioinformatics: Data were analyzed with ImmunoSEQ Data Assistant and ImmunoSEQ Analyzer, with V, D and J genes assigned per IMGT definitions. Clonality, which ranges from 0 to 1, was calculated by subtracting the normalized Shannon entropy of productive rearrangement frequencies from one. Public clonotype analysis was restricted to overrepresented clonotypes comprising at least 0.05% of each patient's repertoire. Fewer than 15 age-matched healthy donor repertoires from immuneACCESS served as clonality controls. TCRdb re-hosts the immuneACCESS table, in-frame sequences only. Its copies lack some clones; in the studies checked, an unresolved V gene accounts for under half of them, and the cause for the rest is not known. The DNA gave D and trimming, while V, J and clone size come from that table. Across this sample there are 15,000 to 20,000 clones, with over 70% seen only once. Roughly 5.7% of the sample lies in the top ten.

The CDR3 holds 13 amino acids from the cysteine to the phenylalanine. The retained sequence is limited to the CDR3, 39 bases, with the frame set at the first base. V is clipped by 0 bases and J by 6 bases, and the sequence between their germline boundaries is 7 bases long. CDR1 and CDR2 are drawn from the germline V gene: SGHDT, YYEEEE. There are a few counts of this clone. What this receptor recognizes is not known. The record has no base qualities; no much larger clone is one base away. This clonotype originated in a human donor with chronic lymphocytic leukemia. Sequenced here: PBMCs, sampled before ibrutinib treatment. The chain is encoded by TRBV5-6 joined to TRBJ1-5, with no D gene named confidently. The sequenced DNA is TGTGCCAGCAGCTTGGCCGGATTTCAGCCCCAGCATTTT. Translated, it gives CASSLAGFQPQHF.